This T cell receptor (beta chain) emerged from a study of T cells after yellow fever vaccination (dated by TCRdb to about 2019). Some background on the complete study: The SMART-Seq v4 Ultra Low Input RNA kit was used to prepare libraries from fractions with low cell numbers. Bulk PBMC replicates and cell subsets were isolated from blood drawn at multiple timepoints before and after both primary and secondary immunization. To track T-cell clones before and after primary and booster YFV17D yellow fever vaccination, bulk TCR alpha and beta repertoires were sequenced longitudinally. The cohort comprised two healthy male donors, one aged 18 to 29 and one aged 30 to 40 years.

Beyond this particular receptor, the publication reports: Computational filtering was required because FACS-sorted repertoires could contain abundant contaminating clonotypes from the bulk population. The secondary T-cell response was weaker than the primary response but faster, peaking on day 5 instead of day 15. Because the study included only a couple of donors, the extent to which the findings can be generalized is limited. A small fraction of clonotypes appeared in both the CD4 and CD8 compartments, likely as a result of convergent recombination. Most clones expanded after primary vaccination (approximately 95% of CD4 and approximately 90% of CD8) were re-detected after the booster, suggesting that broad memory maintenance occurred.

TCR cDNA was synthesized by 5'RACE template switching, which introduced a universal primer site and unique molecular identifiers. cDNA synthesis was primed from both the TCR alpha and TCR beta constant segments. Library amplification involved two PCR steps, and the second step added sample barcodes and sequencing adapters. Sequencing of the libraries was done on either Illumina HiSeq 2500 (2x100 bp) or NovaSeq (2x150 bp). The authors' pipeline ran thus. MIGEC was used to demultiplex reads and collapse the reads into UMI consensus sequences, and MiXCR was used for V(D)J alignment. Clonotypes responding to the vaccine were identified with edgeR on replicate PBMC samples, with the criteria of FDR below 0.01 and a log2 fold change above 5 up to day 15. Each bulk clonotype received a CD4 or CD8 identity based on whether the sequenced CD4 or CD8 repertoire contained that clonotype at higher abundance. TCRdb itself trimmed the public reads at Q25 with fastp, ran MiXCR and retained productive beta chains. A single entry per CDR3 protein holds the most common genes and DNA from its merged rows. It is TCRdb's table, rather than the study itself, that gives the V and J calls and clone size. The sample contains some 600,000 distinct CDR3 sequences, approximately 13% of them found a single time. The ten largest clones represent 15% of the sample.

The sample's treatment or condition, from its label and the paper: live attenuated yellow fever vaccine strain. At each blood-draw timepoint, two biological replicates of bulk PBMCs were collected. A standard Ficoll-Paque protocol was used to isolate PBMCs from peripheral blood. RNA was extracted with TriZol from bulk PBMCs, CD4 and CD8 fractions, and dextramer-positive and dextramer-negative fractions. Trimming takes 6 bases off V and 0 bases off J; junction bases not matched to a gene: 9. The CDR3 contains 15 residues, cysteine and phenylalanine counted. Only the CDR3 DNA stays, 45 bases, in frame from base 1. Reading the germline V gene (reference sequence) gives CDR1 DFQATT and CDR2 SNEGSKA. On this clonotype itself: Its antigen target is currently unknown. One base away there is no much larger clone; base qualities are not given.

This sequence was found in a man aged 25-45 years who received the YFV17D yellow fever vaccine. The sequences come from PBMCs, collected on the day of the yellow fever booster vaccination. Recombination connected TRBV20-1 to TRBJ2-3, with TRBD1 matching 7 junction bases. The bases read TGCAGTGCCAACACCCGACAGGGAAGCACAGATACGCAGTATTTT. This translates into CSANTRQGSTDTQYF.